This T cell receptor (beta chain) was profiled in a study of radiotherapy plus CTLA-4 blockade in lung cancer. Overall study context: With approximately 30% of patients having disease control, objective responses were seen in roughly 18%.

The germline V and J ends were trimmed by 4 bases and 9 bases, with 11 bases remaining between them. The CDR3 is 12 residues long. Germline loops: CDR1 SGHNT, CDR2 YYREEE (reference sequence). TCRdb's table, derived via immunoSEQ multiplex PCR, lists solely in-frame clones and lacks some. The sample yields 50,000 to 65,000 clones, 60% to 80% seen once. This clone has more than one count but fewer than ten. Focal radiation and CTLA-4 blockade (ipilimumab) were tested in chemo-refractory metastatic non-small-cell lung cancer patients. This rearrangement joins TRBV5-4 to TRBJ2-1; a weak D match, TRBD1 (5 bases). The receptor was isolated from a human donor with non-small cell lung cancer whose response to radiotherapy plus ipilimumab could not be evaluated. The specimen comprised peripheral blood, sampled from a patient treated with radiotherapy plus ipilimumab. CDR3 DNA sequence: TGTGCCAGCAGCCCCGGACAACTTGAGCAGTTCTTC. Residues: CASSPGQLEQFF.